This T cell receptor (beta chain) appears in the sequencing data of a study of OX40 agonist ivuxolimab in advanced cancers. Overall study: Six ivuxolimab dose levels, 0.01 to 10 mg/kg, were given intravenously every 2 weeks.

This clone was observed once. Its cognate antigen is unknown. Points from the study as a whole: The study observed clonal expansion of CD4+ and CD8+ blood T cells by week 6 at 0.1 to 3.0 mg/kg. In a subset of nonresponders, normalized T-cell clonal expansion was also low.

Enrollment shut out patients with autoimmune disease history or systemic immunosuppression. Sequencing was performed with immunoSEQ multiplex PCR; in TCRdb, only in-frame clones are kept and a portion is missing. The sample has tens of thousands of clones, 84% seen once. V was shortened by 0 bases and J by 5 bases, with 13 bases between the two germline ends. The length of the CDR3 is 15 residues. Germline V gene lookup returns CDR1 KGHSH and CDR2 LQKENI. The source material was CD4+ or CD8+ T cells sorted from blood, sampled in a trial of the OX40 agonist ivuxolimab. This receptor was obtained from an adult with an advanced solid tumor such as melanoma, head and neck, liver or kidney cancer. The gene calls are TRBV18 and TRBJ1-1; D gene ambiguous. The CDR3 here is CASSPPRGEGTEAFF. The CDR3 DNA reads TGTGCCAGCTCACCACCTAGAGGCGAAGGGACTGAAGCTTTCTTT.